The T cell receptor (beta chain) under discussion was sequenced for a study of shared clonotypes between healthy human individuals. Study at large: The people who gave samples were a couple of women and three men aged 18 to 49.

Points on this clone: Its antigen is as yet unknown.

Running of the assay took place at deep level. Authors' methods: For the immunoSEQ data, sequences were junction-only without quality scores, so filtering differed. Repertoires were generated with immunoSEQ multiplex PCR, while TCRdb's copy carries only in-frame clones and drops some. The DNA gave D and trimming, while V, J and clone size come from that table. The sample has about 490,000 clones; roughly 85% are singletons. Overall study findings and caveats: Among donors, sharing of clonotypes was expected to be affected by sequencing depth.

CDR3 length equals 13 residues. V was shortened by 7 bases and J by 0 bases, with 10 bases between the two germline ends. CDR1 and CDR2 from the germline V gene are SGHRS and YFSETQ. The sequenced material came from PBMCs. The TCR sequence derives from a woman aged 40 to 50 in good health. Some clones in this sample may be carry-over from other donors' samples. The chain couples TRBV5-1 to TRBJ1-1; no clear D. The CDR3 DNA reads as TGCGCCAGCTCGCCTGACATGAACACTGAAGCTTTCTTT. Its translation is CASSPDMNTEAFF. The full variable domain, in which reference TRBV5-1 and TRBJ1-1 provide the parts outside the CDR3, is KAGVTQTPRYLIKTRGQQVTLSCSPISGHRSVSWYQQTPGQGLQFLFEYFSETQRNKGNFPGRFSGRQFSNSRSEMNVSTLELGDSALYLCASSPDMNTEAFFGQGTRLTVV.